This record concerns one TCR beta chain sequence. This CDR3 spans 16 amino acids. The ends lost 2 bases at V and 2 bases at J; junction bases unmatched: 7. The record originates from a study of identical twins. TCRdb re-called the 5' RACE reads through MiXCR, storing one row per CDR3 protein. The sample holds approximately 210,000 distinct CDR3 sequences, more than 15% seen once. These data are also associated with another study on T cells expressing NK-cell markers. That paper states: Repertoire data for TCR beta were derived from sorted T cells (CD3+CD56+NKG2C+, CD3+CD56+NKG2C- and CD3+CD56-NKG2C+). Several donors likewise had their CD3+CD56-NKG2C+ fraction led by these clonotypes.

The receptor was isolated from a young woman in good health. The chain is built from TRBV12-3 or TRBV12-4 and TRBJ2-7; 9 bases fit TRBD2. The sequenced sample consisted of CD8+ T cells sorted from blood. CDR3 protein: CASSLTPSGETYEQYF. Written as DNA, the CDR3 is TGTGCCAGCAGTTTAACCCCTAGCGGGGAAACCTACGAGCAGTACTTC.